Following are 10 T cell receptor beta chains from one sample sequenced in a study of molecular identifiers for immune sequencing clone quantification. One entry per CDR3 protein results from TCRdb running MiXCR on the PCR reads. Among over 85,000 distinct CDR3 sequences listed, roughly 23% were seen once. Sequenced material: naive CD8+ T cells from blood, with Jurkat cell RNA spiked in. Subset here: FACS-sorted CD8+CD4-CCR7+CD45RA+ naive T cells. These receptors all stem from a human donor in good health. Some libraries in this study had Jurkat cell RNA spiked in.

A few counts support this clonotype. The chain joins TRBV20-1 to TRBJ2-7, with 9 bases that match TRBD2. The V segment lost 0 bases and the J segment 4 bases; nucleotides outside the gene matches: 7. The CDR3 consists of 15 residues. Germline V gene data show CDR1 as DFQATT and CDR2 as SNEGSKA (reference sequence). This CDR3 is CSARDISGSFYEQYF. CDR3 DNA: TGCAGTGCTAGAGATATTAGCGGGAGTTTTTACGAGCAGTACTTC.

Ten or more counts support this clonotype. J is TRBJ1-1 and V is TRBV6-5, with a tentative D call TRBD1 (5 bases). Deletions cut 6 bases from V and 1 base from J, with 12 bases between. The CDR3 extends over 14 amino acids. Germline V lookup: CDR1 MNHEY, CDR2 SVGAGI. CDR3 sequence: CASSYGTSNTEAFF. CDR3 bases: TGTGCCAGCAGCTACGGGACTTCGAACACTGAAGCTTTCTTT.

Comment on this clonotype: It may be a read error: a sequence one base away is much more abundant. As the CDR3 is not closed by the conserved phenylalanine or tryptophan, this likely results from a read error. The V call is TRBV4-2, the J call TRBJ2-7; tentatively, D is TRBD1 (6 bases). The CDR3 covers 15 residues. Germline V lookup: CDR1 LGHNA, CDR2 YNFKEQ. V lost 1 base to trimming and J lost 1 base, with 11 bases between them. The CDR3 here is CASSQGRQESYEQYS. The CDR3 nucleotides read TGTGCCAGCAGCCAAGGCCGACAGGAATCCTACGAGCAGTACTCC.

CDR3 in DNA: TGTGCCAGCAGCTTAGTGGGCGGCGGAAAAGACAATGAGCAGTTCTTC. Translating it yields CASSLVGGGKDNEQFF. V and J are TRBV11-2 and TRBJ2-1; no firm D call. The V end was cut by 1 base, the J end by 5 bases, with 15 bases between. The CDR3 covers 16 residues. Germline V gives CDR1 SGHAT, CDR2 FQNNGV. Full variable domain (missing parts from reference TRBV11-2 and TRBJ2-1): EAGVAQSPRYKIIEKRQSVAFWCNPISGHATLYWYQQILGQGPKLLIQFQNNGVVDDSQLPKDRFSAERLKGVDSTLKIQPAKLEDSAVYLCASSLVGGGKDNEQFFGPGTRLTVL.

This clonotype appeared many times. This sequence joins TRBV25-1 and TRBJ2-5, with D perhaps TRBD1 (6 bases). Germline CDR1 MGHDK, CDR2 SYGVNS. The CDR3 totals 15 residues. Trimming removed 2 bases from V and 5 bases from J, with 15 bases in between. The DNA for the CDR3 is TGTGCCAGCAGTGAACTCCTCGACAGGATTGAGACCCAGTACTTC. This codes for CASSELLDRIETQYF.

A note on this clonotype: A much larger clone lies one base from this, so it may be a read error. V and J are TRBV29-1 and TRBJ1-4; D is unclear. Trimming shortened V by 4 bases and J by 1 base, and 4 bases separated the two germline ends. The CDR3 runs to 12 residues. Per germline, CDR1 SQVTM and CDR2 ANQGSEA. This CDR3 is CSVVRTNEKLFF. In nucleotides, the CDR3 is TGCAGCGTTGTGCGAACTAATGAAAAACTGTTTTTT.

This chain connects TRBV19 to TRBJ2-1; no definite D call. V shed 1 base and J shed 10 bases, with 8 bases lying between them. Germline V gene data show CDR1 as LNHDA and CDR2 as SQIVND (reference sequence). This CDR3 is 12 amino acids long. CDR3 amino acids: CASSIGPSEQFF. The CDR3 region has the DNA TGTGCCAGTAGTATAGGCCCGAGCGAGCAGTTCTTC.

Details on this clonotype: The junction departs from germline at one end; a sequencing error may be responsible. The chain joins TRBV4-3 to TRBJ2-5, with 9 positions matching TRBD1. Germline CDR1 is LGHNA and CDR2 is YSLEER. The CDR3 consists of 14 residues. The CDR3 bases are TGCGCCAGCAGTCGGGACAGGGAGCCAGAGACCCAGCACTTC. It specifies CASSRDREPETQHF.

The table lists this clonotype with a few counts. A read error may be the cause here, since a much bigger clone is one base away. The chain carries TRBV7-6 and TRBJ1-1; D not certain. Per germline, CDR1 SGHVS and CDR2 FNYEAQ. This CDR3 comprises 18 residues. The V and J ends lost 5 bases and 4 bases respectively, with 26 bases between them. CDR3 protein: CASSEVPGGFEGGTEAFF. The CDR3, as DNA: TGTGCCAGCAGCGAAGTTCCGGGCGGCTTTGAAGGTGGCACTGAAGCTTTCTTT. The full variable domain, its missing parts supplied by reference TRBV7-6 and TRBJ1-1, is GAGVSQSPRYKVTKRGQDVALRCDPISGHVSLYWYRQALGQGPEFLTYFNYEAQQDKSGLPNDRFSAERPEGSISTLTIQRTEQRDSAMYRCASSEVPGGFEGGTEAFFGQGTRLTVV.

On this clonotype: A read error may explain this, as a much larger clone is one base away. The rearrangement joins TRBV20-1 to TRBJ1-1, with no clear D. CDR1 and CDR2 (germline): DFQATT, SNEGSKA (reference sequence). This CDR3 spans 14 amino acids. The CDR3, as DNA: TGCAGTGCTAGAGTAAGGTGGTCGAACGCTGAAGCTTTCTTT. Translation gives CSARVRWSNAEAFF.